These T cell receptor beta chains were read from a single sample in a study of response to subunit inactivated influenza vaccine. TCRdb itself ran the RT-PCR reads through MiXCR, one entry per CDR3 protein. The sample has roughly 180,000 distinct CDR3 sequences; around 8.8% are singletons. This sample comprised non-naive T cells sorted from PBMCs, obtained on the day of vaccination. All receptors derive from a man in his forties or fifties who received an inactivated influenza vaccine. The CDR3 runs from the conserved cysteine through the conserved F or W. A D gene is named only where the DNA matches it firmly. The listing skips clone size in some rows; elsewhere it reads once, few, many or a size class.

-,many,TRBJ2-3,TRBV12-3/TRBV12-4,CASIVSSSSATQYF,TGTGCCAGCATAGTAAGCTCCTCGTCAGCTACGCAGTATTTT
-,-,TRBJ2-5,TRBV20-1,CSARDGLGSAQYF,TGCAGTGCTAGAGATGGACTGGGTTCGGCCCAGTACTTC
-,many,TRBJ1-5,TRBV12-3/TRBV12-4,CASSWAGNGQPQHF,TGTGCCAGCAGTTGGGCAGGCAACGGACAGCCCCAGCATTTT
-,-,TRBJ2-1,TRBV7-9,CASSSSRNEQFF,TGTGCCAGCAGCTCCTCACGCAATGAGCAGTTCTTC
-,-,TRBJ1-1,TRBV4-1,CASHGRARGTFF,TGCGCCAGCCATGGCAGGGCCAGGGGAACTTTCTTT
-,many,TRBJ2-7,TRBV10-3,CAISEWANYEQYF,TGTGCCATCAGTGAGTGGGCCAACTACGAGCAGTACTTC
-,few,TRBJ1-2,TRBV6-1,CASTGDDLKTNYGYTF,TGTGCCAGCACAGGGGACGACCTAAAAACTAACTATGGCTACACCTTC
-,many,TRBJ1-6,TRBV5-5,CASSRGYNSPLHF,TGTGCCAGCAGCCGAGGGTACAATTCACCCCTCCACTTT
-,few,TRBJ2-1,TRBV7-2,CASSLVRAGDEQFF,TGTGCCAGCAGCTTAGTGCGGGCGGGCGATGAGCAGTTCTTC
TRBD1,-,TRBJ1-1,TRBV3-1,CASSQDRDSEAFF,TGTGCCAGCAGCCAAGATAGGGACAGTGAAGCTTTCTTT
TRBD1,-,TRBJ1-4,TRBV29-1,CSGKGASTNEKLFF,TGCAGCGGCAAGGGGGCTTCTACTAATGAAAAACTGTTTTTT
TRBD2,-,TRBJ2-5,TRBV6-1,CASSRPGLAGGRETQYF,TGTGCCAGCAGCCGACCGGGGCTAGCGGGGGGTCGGGAGACCCAGTACTTC
-,many,TRBJ2-3,TRBV4-3,CASSQFLDREGDTQYF,TGCGCCAGCAGCCAGTTCTTGGACAGGGAGGGTGATACGCAGTATTTT
TRBD1,few,TRBJ2-6,TRBV4-2,CASSRGQGSGANVLTF,TGTGCCAGCAGCCGAGGACAGGGATCAGGGGCCAACGTCCTGACTTTC
-,-,TRBJ2-7,TRBV6-2/TRBV6-3,CASKLVNEQYF,TGTGCCAGCAAACTCGTAAACGAGCAGTACTTC
-,few,TRBJ2-5,TRBV4-2,CASSQDRITTGTPEETQYF,TGTGCCAGCAGCCAAGATAGAATAACAACTGGGACCCCCGAAGAGACCCAGTACTTC
TRBD1,many,TRBJ2-3,TRBV5-1,CASSLQPGQGGADTQYF,TGCGCCAGCAGCTTGCAACCGGGACAGGGGGGCGCAGATACGCAGTATTTT
-,-,TRBJ2-7,TRBV10-3,CATKGAYEQYF,TGTGCCACAAAGGGGGCCTACGAGCAGTACTTC
TRBD2,few,TRBJ2-7,TRBV29-1,CSVGGLAGGKRSYEQYF,TGCAGCGTTGGGGGACTAGCGGGAGGTAAGAGGTCCTACGAGCAGTACTTC
-,-,TRBJ2-7,TRBV20-1,CCARDGRPQGSYEQYF,TGCTGTGCTAGAGATGGACGCCCGCAGGGATCCTACGAGCAGTACTTC
-,-,TRBJ2-6,TRBV28,CASSLAASGANVLTF,TGTGCCAGCAGTTTAGCCGCCTCTGGGGCCAACGTCCTGACTTTC
-,many,TRBJ2-7,TRBV12-3/TRBV12-4,CASTLLGSGEQYF,TGTGCCAGCACCCTCTTAGGGAGCGGCGAGCAGTACTTC
-,many,TRBJ2-7,TRBV5-1,CASSDLAVSYEQYF,TGCGCCAGCAGCGACCTAGCAGTCTCATACGAGCAGTACTTC
-,many,TRBJ1-2,TRBV11-2,CASSLGRDGYTF,TGTGCCAGCAGCTTAGGCAGAGATGGCTACACCTTC
TRBD1,-,TRBJ2-7,TRBV28,CASSLLDRGHEQYF,TGTGCCAGCAGTTTATTGGACAGGGGGCACGAGCAGTACTTC
-,-,TRBJ1-4,TRBV28,CASSRQFLVPEKLFF,TGTGCCAGCAGTCGACAGTTTCTAGTTCCTGAAAAACTGTTTTTT
-,-,TRBJ2-7,TRBV7-2,CASSLDPLNTYEQYF,TGTGCCAGCAGCTTAGATCCCCTCAATACCTACGAGCAGTACTTC